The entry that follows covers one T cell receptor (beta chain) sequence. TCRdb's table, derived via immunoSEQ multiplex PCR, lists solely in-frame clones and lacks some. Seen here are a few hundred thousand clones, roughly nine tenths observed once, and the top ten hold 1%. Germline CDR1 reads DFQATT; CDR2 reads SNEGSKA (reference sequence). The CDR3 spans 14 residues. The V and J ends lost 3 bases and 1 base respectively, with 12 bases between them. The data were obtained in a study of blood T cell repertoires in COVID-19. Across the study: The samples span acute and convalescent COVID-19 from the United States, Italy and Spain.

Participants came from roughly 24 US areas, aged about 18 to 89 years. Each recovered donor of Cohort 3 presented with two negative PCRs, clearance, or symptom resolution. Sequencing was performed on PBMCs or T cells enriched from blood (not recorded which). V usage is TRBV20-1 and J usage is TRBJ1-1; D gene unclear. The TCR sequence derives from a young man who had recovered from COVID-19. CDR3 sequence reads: CSASPGSTNTEAFF. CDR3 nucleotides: TGCAGTGCTAGTCCGGGATCGACGAACACTGAAGCTTTCTTT.